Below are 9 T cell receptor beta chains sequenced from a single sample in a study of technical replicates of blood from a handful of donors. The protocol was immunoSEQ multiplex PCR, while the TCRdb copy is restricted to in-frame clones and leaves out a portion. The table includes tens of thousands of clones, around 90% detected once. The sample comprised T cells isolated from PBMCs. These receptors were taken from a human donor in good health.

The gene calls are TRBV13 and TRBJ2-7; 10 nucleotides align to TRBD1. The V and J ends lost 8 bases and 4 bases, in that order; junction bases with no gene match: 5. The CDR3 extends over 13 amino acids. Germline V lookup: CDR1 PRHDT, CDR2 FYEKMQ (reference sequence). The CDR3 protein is CASGTGVSYEQYF. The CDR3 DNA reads TGTGCCAGCGGGACAGGGGTTTCTTACGAGCAGTACTTC.

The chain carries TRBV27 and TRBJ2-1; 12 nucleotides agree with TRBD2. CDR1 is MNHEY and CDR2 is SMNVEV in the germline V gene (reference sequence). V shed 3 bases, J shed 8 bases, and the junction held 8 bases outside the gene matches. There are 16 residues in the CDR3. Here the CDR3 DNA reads TGTGCCAGCAGTTTCCGGGAACTAGCGGGAGGATATGAGCAGTTCTTC. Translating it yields CASSFRELAGGYEQFF.

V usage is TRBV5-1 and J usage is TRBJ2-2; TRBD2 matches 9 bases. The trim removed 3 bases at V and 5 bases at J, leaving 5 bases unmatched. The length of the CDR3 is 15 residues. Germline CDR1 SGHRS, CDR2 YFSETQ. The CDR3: CASSYGLASTGELFF. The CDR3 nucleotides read TGCGCCAGCAGCTACGGACTAGCGTCTACCGGGGAGCTGTTTTTT.

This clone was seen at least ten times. This CDR3 reads CASSLGVDEQYF. CDR3 DNA: TGTGCCAGCAGTTTGGGAGTCGACGAGCAGTACTTC. The chain carries TRBV28 and TRBJ2-7; possibly TRBD2 for D (5 bases). Per germline, CDR1 MDHEN and CDR2 SYDVKM. Trimming took off 3 bases at V and 5 bases at J, with 8 bases between the two ends. The CDR3 spans 12 residues.

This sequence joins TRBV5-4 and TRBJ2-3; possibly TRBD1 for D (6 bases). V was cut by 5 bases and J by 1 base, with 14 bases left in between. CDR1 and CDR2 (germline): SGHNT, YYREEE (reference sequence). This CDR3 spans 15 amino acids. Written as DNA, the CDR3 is TGTGCCAGCAGTCCCCCGGACAGAGGCACAGATACGCAGTATTTT. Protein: CASSPPDRGTDTQYF.

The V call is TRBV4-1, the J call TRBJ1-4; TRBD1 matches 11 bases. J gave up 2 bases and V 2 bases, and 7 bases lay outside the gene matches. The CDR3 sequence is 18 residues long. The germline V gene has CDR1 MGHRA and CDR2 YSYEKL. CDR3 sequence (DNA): TGCGCCAGCAGCCAAACTCCGGACAGGGGGCCTACTAATGAAAAACTGTTTTTT. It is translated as CASSQTPDRGPTNEKLFF.

In DNA form, the CDR3 reads TGTGCCAGTTTCTATCCGGGACAGGGCGCCATGAACACTGAAGCTTTCTTT. Amino acids: CASFYPGQGAMNTEAFF. The chain joins TRBV19 to TRBJ1-1; TRBD1 matches 9 bases. The CDR3 has 17 residues. The ends lost 8 bases at V and 0 bases at J; junction bases unmatched: 13. Per germline, CDR1 LNHDA and CDR2 SQIVND (reference sequence).

The CDR3 is CASSTGLGVGETQYF. In nucleotides, the CDR3 is TGTGCCAGCAGCACGGGACTAGGGGTGGGAGAGACCCAGTACTTC. V and J are TRBV7-9 and TRBJ2-5; 8 bases line up with TRBD2. The CDR3 spans 15 residues. V lost 5 bases and J lost 4; bases outside the gene matches: 9. Per the germline V gene, CDR1 is SEHNR and CDR2 is FQNEAQ (reference sequence).

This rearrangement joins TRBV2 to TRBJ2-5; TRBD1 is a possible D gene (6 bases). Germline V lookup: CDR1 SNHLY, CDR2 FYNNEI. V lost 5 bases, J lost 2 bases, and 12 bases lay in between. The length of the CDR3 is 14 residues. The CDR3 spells CASSLMTGQETQYF. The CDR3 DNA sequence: TGTGCCAGCAGTTTAATGACAGGACAAGAGACCCAGTACTTC.